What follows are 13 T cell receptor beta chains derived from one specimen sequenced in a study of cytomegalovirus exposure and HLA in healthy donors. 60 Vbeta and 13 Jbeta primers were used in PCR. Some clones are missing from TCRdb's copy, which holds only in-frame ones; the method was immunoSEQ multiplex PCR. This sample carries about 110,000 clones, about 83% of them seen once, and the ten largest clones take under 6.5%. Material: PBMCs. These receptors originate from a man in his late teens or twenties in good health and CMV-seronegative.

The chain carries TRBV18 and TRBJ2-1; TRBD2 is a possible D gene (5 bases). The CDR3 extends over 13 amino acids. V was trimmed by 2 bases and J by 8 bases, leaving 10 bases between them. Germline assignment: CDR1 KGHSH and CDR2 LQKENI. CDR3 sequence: CASSPGRGDEQFF. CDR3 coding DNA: TGTGCCAGCTCACCAGGACGGGGTGATGAGCAGTTCTTC.

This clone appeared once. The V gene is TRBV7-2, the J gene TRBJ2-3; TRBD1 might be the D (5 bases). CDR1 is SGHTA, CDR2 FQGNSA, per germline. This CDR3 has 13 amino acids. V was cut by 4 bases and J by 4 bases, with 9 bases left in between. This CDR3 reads CASSYRLPDTQYF. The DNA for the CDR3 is TGTGCCAGCAGCTACAGGTTGCCAGATACGCAGTATTTT.

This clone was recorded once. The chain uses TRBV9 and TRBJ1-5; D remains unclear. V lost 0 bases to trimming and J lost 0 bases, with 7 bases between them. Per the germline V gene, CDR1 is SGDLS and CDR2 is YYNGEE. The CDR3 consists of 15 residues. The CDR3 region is CASSVGADSNQPQHF. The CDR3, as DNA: TGTGCCAGCAGCGTAGGGGCAGATAGCAATCAGCCCCAGCATTTT.

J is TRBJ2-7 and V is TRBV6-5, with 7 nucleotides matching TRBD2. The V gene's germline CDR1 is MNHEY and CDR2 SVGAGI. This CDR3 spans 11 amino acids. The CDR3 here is CVGGRAFEQYF. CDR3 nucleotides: TGTGTGGGGGGGAGGGCCTTTGAGCAGTACTTC.

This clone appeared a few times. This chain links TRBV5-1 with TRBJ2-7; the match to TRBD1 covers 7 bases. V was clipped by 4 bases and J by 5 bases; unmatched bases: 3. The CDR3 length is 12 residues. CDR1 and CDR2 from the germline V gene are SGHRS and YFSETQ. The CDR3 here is CASSTTGNEQYF. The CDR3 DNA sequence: TGCGCCAGCAGCACGACAGGGAACGAGCAGTACTTC.

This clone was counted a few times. The CDR3, as DNA: TGTGCCAGCAGTGACGAGACAGGGAGTTTCAATGAGCAGTTCTTC. It translates to CASSDETGSFNEQFF. The chain joins TRBV6-4 to TRBJ2-1, with 7 bases that match TRBD1. CDR3 size: 15 residues. Germline CDR1 and CDR2: MRHNA and SNTAGT. Trimming at V came to 2 bases and at J to 6 bases, leaving 7 bases not matched to a gene.

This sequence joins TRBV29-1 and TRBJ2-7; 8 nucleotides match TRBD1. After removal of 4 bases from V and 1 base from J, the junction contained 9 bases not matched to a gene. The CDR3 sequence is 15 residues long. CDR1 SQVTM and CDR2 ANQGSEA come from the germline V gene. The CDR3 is CSVAVRTGLSYEQYF. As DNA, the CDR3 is TGCAGCGTTGCCGTAAGGACAGGGTTGTCCTACGAGCAGTACTTC.

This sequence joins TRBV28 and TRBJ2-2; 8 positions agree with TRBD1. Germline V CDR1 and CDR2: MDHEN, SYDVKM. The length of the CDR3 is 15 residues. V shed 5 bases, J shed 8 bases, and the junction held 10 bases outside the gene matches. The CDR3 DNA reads TGTGCCAGCAGTGACCGGACAGGGAAAATAGGGGAGCTGTTTTTT. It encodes CASSDRTGKIGELFF.

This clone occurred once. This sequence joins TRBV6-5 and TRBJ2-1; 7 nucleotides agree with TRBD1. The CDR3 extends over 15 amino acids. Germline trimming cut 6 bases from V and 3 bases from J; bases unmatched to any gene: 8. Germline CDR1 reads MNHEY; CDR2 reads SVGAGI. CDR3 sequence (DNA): TGTGCCAGCAGGATAGGGACAGATCTCTACAATGAGCAGTTCTTC. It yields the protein CASRIGTDLYNEQFF.

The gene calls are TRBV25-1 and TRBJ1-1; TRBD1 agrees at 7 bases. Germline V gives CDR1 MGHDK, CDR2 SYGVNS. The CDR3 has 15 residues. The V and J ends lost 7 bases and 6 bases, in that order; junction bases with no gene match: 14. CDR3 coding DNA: TGTGCCAGCATCAAAACCAGGGGGGCAGGGTCTGAAGCTTTCTTT. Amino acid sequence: CASIKTRGAGSEAFF.

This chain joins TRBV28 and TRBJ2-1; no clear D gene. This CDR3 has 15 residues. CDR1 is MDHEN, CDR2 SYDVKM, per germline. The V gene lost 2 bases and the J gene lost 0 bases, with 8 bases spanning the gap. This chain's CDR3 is CASSLAGHSYNEQFF. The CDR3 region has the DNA TGTGCCAGCAGTTTAGCAGGCCACTCCTACAATGAGCAGTTCTTC.

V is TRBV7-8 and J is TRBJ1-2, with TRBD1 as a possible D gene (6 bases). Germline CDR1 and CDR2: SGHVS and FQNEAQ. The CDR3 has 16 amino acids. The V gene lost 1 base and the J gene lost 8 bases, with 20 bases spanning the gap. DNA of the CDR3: TGTGCCAGCAGCTTAGTGATTGGTCAGGGGACTAGGGGCTACACCTTC. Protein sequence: CASSLVIGQGTRGYTF.

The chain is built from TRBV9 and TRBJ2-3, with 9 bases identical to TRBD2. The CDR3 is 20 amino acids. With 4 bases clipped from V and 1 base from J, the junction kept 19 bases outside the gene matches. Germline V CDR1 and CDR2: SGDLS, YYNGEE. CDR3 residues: CASSSSFRAGGLVGTDTQYF. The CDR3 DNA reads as TGTGCCAGCAGCTCATCCTTTCGGGCGGGAGGGCTCGTAGGCACAGATACGCAGTATTTT.